Below, 27 T cell receptor beta chains from the same sample are listed, as sequenced in a study of radiotherapy plus CTLA-4 blockade in lung cancer. Sequenced by immunoSEQ multiplex PCR; TCRdb stores in-frame clones only, minus some. The profile shows more than 80,000 clones, approximately 87% of them singletons. Sequenced here: peripheral blood, sampled from a patient treated with radiotherapy plus ipilimumab. All receptors come from a human donor with non-small cell lung cancer that progressed on radiotherapy plus ipilimumab. Some clones in this sample may be carry-over from other donors' samples.

The chain carries TRBV4-2 and TRBJ2-5; 7 bases match TRBD2. The V segment lost 4 bases and the J segment 2 bases; nucleotides outside the gene matches: 4. Per germline, CDR1 LGHNA and CDR2 YNFKEQ. The CDR3 runs to 14 residues. The CDR3 DNA reads as TGTGCCAGCAGCCCGACGGGGGGACAAGAGACCCAGTACTTC. Its translation: CASSPTGGQETQYF.

The count of this clone is one. CDR3 DNA sequence: TGTGCCAGCAGCAGAGGACAGGGGGGCACTGAAGCTTTCTTT. The encoded protein is CASSRGQGGTEAFF. The chain joins TRBV7-2 to TRBJ1-1; TRBD1 matches 10 bases. CDR1 and CDR2 from the germline V gene are SGHTA and FQGNSA. The CDR3 is made up of 14 amino acids. Losses at the gene ends were 5 bases for V and 4 bases for J; bases not matched to a gene: 4.

The rearrangement uses TRBV4-3 and TRBJ2-5; D remains ambiguous. Germline V gives CDR1 LGHNA, CDR2 YSLEER. There are 13 residues in the CDR3. The germline V and J ends were trimmed by 1 base and 1 base, with 4 bases remaining between them. CDR3 in DNA: TGCGCCAGCAGCCAAGGGCTCCAAGAGACCCAGTACTTC. Translated: CASSQGLQETQYF.

The J gene is TRBJ1-4, the V gene TRBV19; TRBD1 matches 7 bases. The V and J ends lost 2 bases and 7 bases, in that order; junction bases with no gene match: 10. Looked up from germline, CDR1 is LNHDA and CDR2 is SQIVND (reference sequence). This CDR3 has 16 residues. CDR3 sequence: CASSIFPDRTVEKLFF. The CDR3, as DNA: TGTGCCAGTAGTATATTTCCGGACAGGACGGTTGAAAAACTGTTTTTT.

V is TRBV29-1 and J is TRBJ1-2; the match to TRBD1 covers 9 bases. Germline V gene sequence: CDR1 SQVTM, CDR2 ANQGSEA. The CDR3 is 13 residues long. The V and J ends lost 6 bases and 8 bases, in that order; junction bases with no gene match: 10. The CDR3 nucleotides are TGCAGCGTAGCTACAGGGGGCGGGTTAGGCTACACCTTC. It codes for CSVATGGGLGYTF.

The V call is TRBV4-3, the J call TRBJ2-2; D is possibly TRBD2 (6 bases). In germline, CDR1 is LGHNA, CDR2 YSLEER. The CDR3 extends over 13 amino acids. Between the trimmed V and J ends, which lost 1 base and 8 bases, there was a span of 8 bases. CDR3 sequence (DNA): TGCGCCAGCAGCCAAGCGGGGAGGGGGGAGCTGTTTTTT. Amino acid sequence: CASSQAGRGELFF.

The chain links TRBV6-5 to TRBJ1-4; TRBD1 is a possible D gene (5 bases). CDR3 size: 15 residues. Germline V gives CDR1 MNHEY, CDR2 SVGAGI. V was shortened by 0 bases and J by 4 bases, with 9 bases between the two germline ends. The DNA for the CDR3 is TGTGCCAGCAGTTACTCTCAACAGGATAATGAAAAACTGTTTTTT. Encoded protein: CASSYSQQDNEKLFF.

This clone was detected once. The chain employs TRBV7-9 and TRBJ2-3, with D uncertain. Germline V gene data show CDR1 as SEHNR and CDR2 as FQNEAQ (reference sequence). There are 15 residues in the CDR3. Trimming took off 5 bases at V and 2 bases at J, with 14 bases between the two ends. CDR3 nucleotide sequence: TGTGCCAGCAGCCCAAACCTCCCAAACACAGATACGCAGTATTTT. Amino acid sequence: CASSPNLPNTDTQYF.

The rearrangement uses TRBV30 and TRBJ2-5, with D perhaps being TRBD1 or TRBD2 (5 bases each). The CDR3 is made up of 15 amino acids. The V end lost 0 bases, the J end lost 10 bases, and 21 bases lay between the germline ends. Germline V gives CDR1 GTSNPN, CDR2 SVGIG (reference sequence). The CDR3 is CAWSVDSPPRGDQYF. DNA for the CDR3: TGTGCCTGGAGTGTAGATAGCCCCCCCCGGGGCGACCAGTACTTC.

The CDR3 DNA is TGTGCCACCCGTGCGGCAGGGGGCTATGAAAAACTGTTTTTT. Encoded protein: CATRAAGGYEKLFF. The chain recombines TRBV28 with TRBJ1-4; TRBD1 matches 8 bases. CDR3 length: 14 amino acids. Germline lookup yields CDR1 MDHEN and CDR2 SYDVKM. Trimming cost V 10 bases and J 6 bases; bases outside gene matches: 10.

This chain uses TRBV4-3 with TRBJ2-1; the D gene is possibly TRBD1 (5 bases). The CDR3 spans 14 residues. V dropped 0 bases and J dropped 8 bases, with 11 bases sitting between them. Germline CDR1 and CDR2: LGHNA and YSLEER. This chain's CDR3 is CASSQEVQGDEQFF. The CDR3 coding sequence is TGCGCCAGCAGCCAAGAGGTCCAAGGGGATGAGCAGTTCTTC.

The chain is built from TRBV4-1 and TRBJ1-6; no clear D gene. The CDR3 runs 17 residues. The germline CDR1 and CDR2 sequences are MGHRA and YSYEKL. Trimming shortened V by 0 bases and J by 5 bases, and 14 bases separated the two germline ends. CDR3 sequence (DNA): TGCGCCAGCAGCCAAGATGTAACGGCAGATAATAATTCACCCCTCCACTTT. The encoded protein is CASSQDVTADNNSPLHF.

This sequence joins TRBV6-5 and TRBJ1-2; TRBD1 matches 7 bases. The CDR3 has 13 residues. Germline V CDR1 and CDR2: MNHEY, SVGAGI. V shed 5 bases and J 7 bases; nucleotides not matched to a gene: 7. The CDR3 sequence is CASSLTGRFGYTF. The CDR3 DNA reads TGTGCCAGCAGTCTGACAGGGAGGTTTGGCTACACCTTC.

The sample holds one count of this clone. One junction end does not reproduce the germline sequence, and a read error may be involved. The chain joins TRBV30 to TRBJ1-4; TRBD1 is a possible D gene (5 bases). The CDR3 extends over 10 amino acids. Germline CDR1 GTSNPN, CDR2 SVGIG (reference sequence). The CDR3: CAWEGPGLLF. The DNA of the CDR3 is TGTGCCTGGGAGGGGCCGGGACTTCTTTTT.

This chain uses TRBV5-1 with TRBJ1-3; D is unclear. The V end was cut by 0 bases, the J end by 0 bases, with 7 bases between. The length of the CDR3 is 15 residues. Germline assignment: CDR1 SGHRS and CDR2 YFSETQ. The CDR3 region is CASSLDRLSGNTIYF. Here the CDR3 DNA reads TGCGCCAGCAGCTTGGATAGGCTCTCTGGAAACACCATATATTTT.

The chain links TRBV28 to TRBJ1-4; TRBD1 matches at 8 bases. The CDR3 has 16 residues. Germline V gives CDR1 MDHEN, CDR2 SYDVKM. V lost 4 bases and J lost 10; bases outside the gene matches: 14. For the CDR3, the DNA is TGTGCCAGCAGTTCCGGACAGGGCCGTCGGGAAGTAAAACTGTTTTTT. This encodes CASSSGQGRREVKLFF. The entire variable domain, with the rest obtained from reference TRBV28 and TRBJ1-4, is as follows: DVKVTQSSRYLVKRTGEKVFLECVQDMDHENMFWYRQDPGLGLRLIYFSYDVKMKEKGDIPEGYSVSREKKERFSLILESASTNQTSMYLCASSSGQGRREVKLFFGSGTQLSVL.

The sample holds a few counts of this clone. V and J are TRBV7-3 and TRBJ2-6, with unresolved D. V lost 4 bases and J 6 bases, leaving 10 bases between the germline ends. The CDR3 runs to 14 residues. Looked up from germline, CDR1 is SGHTA and CDR2 is FQGTGA. The CDR3 loop is CASSSSSVANVLTF. CDR3 DNA sequence: TGTGCCAGCAGCTCCTCTTCAGTGGCCAACGTCCTGACTTTC.

On this clone itself: A junction end diverges from the germline sequence, so it may reflect a read error. The rearrangement joins TRBV29-1 to TRBJ1-2; no firm D call. This CDR3 spans 14 amino acids. Germline assignment: CDR1 SQVTM and CDR2 ANQGSEA. The chain's CDR3 is CSGTMSGTGYGYAF. The CDR3 region has the DNA TGCAGCGGTACCATGTCGGGAACTGGCTATGGCTACGCCTTC.

The V call is TRBV27, the J call TRBJ2-4; 9 bases are shared with TRBD1. The germline V gene encodes CDR1 MNHEY and CDR2 SMNVEV (reference sequence). Trimming removed 5 bases from V and 6 bases from J; junction bases left unmatched: 2. This CDR3 is built from 13 residues. The CDR3 DNA reads TGTGCCAGCAGTGGGGGACAGGGAAACATTCAGTACTTC. This codes for CASSGGQGNIQYF.

V is TRBV30 and J is TRBJ1-4; D is unclear. Trimming cost V 4 bases and J 4 bases, with 13 bases left between them. The CDR3 totals 14 residues. Germline V lookup: CDR1 GTSNPN, CDR2 SVGIG (reference sequence). As DNA, the CDR3 is TGTGCCTGGAAAACGGGGTTCGTTAATGAAAAACTGTTTTTT. Protein: CAWKTGFVNEKLFF.

The rearrangement uses TRBV5-1 and TRBJ1-2; no definite D call. The length of the CDR3 is 15 residues. V was cut by 3 bases and J by 7 bases, with 19 bases left in between. Germline-derived CDR1 and CDR2 are SGHRS and YFSETQ. CDR3 nucleotide sequence: TGCGCCAGCAGCTACTCGGGCCCCCGATTGGGTGGCTACACCTTC. Its translation: CASSYSGPRLGGYTF.

This chain connects TRBV4-1 to TRBJ2-2; D remains ambiguous. Trimming pared 1 base from V and 2 bases from J, leaving 11 bases between. This CDR3 is built from 16 residues. Germline-derived CDR1 and CDR2 are MGHRA and YSYEKL. The CDR3 reads CASSQGYQTNTGELFF. CDR3 nucleotides: TGCGCCAGCAGCCAAGGGTACCAGACTAACACCGGGGAGCTGTTTTTT.

This clone appeared once. V is TRBV2 and J is TRBJ2-7; D is possibly TRBD1 or TRBD2 (7 bases each). CDR3 length: 15 residues. The ends were cut back, 7 bases at V and 3 bases at J, with 19 bases in the middle. CDR1 is SNHLY, CDR2 FYNNEI, per germline. In DNA form, the CDR3 reads TGTGCCAGCAAGAGCCGACAGGGAGGGGGCTACGAGCAGTACTTC. It encodes CASKSRQGGGYEQYF. Looking up the rest from reference TRBV2 and TRBJ2-7 gives the full variable domain: EPEVTQTPSHQVTQMGQEVILRCVPISNHLYFYWYRQILGQKVEFLVSFYNNEISEKSEIFDDQFSVERPDGSNFTLKIRSTKLEDSAMYFCASKSRQGGGYEQYFGPGTRLTVT.

The chain uses TRBV28 and TRBJ2-7; 9 bases are a match to TRBD2. The V and J ends lost 6 bases and 5 bases, in that order; junction bases with no gene match: 14. Per the germline V gene, CDR1 is MDHEN and CDR2 is SYDVKM. This CDR3 contains 16 residues. This chain's CDR3 is CASRALGGGGAHEQYF. CDR3 in DNA: TGTGCCAGCAGGGCCCTAGGTGGCGGGGGGGCCCACGAGCAGTACTTC.

The sample holds a few counts of this clone. This chain links TRBV5-4 with TRBJ2-5; 11 bases fit TRBD2. CDR1 and CDR2 from the germline V gene are SGHNT and YYREEE (reference sequence). This CDR3 is 17 amino acids long. The junction had 10 bases not matched to a gene; V was cut back by 1 base and J by 5 bases. CDR3 loop: CASSLLSVAGGRETQYF. CDR3 bases: TGTGCCAGCAGCTTGTTATCGGTAGCGGGGGGGCGGGAGACCCAGTACTTC. Drawing the rest from reference TRBV5-4 and TRBJ2-5, the complete variable domain is ETGVTQSPTHLIKTRGQQVTLRCSSQSGHNTVSWYQQALGQGPQFIFQYYREEENGRGNFPPRFSGLQFPNYSSELNVNALELDDSALYLCASSLLSVAGGRETQYFGPGTRLLVL.

The V gene is TRBV5-5, the J gene TRBJ2-5, with TRBD2 identical over 10 bases. CDR1 is SGHKS, CDR2 YYEKEE, per germline (reference sequence). The CDR3 has 18 residues. Losses at the gene ends were 2 bases for V and 5 bases for J; bases not matched to a gene: 15. The CDR3 nucleotides are TGTGCCAGCAGCTTCGGAGTAGCGGGGGGACTAGGCCGGGAGACCCAGTACTTC. It yields the protein CASSFGVAGGLGRETQYF. Complete variable domain (other parts from reference TRBV5-5 and TRBJ2-5): DAGVTQSPTHLIKTRGQQVTLRCSPISGHKSVSWYQQVLGQGPQFIFQYYEKEERGRGNFPDRFSARQFPNYSSELNVNALLLGDSALYLCASSFGVAGGLGRETQYFGPGTRLLVL.

The chain joins TRBV28 to TRBJ1-6; 7 bases fit TRBD1. The CDR3 length is 15 residues. The junction had 8 bases not matched to a gene; V was cut back by 7 bases and J by 5 bases. Germline assignment: CDR1 MDHEN and CDR2 SYDVKM. The CDR3: CASTQFGTDNSPLHF. DNA of the CDR3: TGTGCCAGCACCCAATTCGGGACAGATAATTCACCCCTCCACTTT.